This T cell receptor beta chain was recovered during a study of cytomegalovirus exposure and HLA in healthy donors. Both 60 Vbeta primers and 13 Jbeta primers went into the PCR. Using immunoSEQ multiplex PCR, the repertoire was profiled, and TCRdb retains in-frame clones only, with some absent. The sample contains some 200,000 clones, around three quarters of which appear only once. This clone was seen once. V was clipped by 5 bases and J by 6 bases; unmatched bases: 7. The CDR3 consists of 13 residues. Germline V CDR1 and CDR2: MNHEY, SMNVEV (reference sequence). The rearrangement joins TRBV27 to TRBJ2-7, with 7 bases fitting TRBD1. Sequenced material: PBMCs. This receptor was taken from a woman between 45 and 60 years old in good health and CMV-seronegative. The CDR3 nucleotides read TGTGCCAGCAGTCGACAGGGACCGAGCGAGCAGTACTTC. Translating it yields CASSRQGPSEQYF.